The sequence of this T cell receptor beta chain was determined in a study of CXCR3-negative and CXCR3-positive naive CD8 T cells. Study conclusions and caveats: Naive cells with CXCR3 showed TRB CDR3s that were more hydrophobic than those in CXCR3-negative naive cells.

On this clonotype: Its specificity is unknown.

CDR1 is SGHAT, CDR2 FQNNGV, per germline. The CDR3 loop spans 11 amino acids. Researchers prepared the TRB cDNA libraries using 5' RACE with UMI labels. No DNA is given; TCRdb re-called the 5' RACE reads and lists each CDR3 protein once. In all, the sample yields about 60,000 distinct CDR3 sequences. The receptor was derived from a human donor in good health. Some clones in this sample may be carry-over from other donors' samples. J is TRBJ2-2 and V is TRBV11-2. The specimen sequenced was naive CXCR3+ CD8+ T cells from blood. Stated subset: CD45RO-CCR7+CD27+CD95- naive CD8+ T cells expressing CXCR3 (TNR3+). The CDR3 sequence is CASILHGELFF.